The following is a T cell receptor (beta chain) sequence with its context. No antigen is known for it. This sample was taken from a study of CD8+ T cells in alopecia areata. Treatment in this sample: oral pan-JAK inhibitor, 5-10 mg twice daily. The germline V gene encodes CDR1 PRHDT and CDR2 FYEKMQ (reference sequence). The CDR3 consists of 13 residues. The trim removed 4 bases at V and 8 bases at J, leaving 7 bases unmatched. RNA extraction and reverse transcription yielded cDNA as sequencing template. The data were produced by immunoSEQ multiplex PCR, yet TCRdb's version contains in-frame clones alone and is incomplete. The sample lists more than 95,000 clones; roughly 63% were seen once. Broader study findings: Tofacitinib significantly reduced both scalp clonality and expanded CD8+ clones among the top 100. The presence of one nonresponder keeps the tie between baseline CD8+ expansion and response uncertain.

Sequenced here: CD8+ T cells sorted from blood, sampled at week 4, from a patient treated with tofacitinib. The chain uses TRBV13 and TRBJ1-2, with 7 bases matching TRBD1. This receptor was identified in a human donor with alopecia areata. CDR3 nucleotide sequence: TGTGCCAGCAGCTACGACAGGGCAGACGGCTACACCTTC. As protein: CASSYDRADGYTF.